This T cell receptor (beta chain) appears in the sequencing data of a study of T cells in Graves' hyperthyroidism and ophthalmopathy. Germline V gene data show CDR1 as SGHAT and CDR2 as FQNNGV. The ends were cut back, 1 base at V and 4 bases at J, with 14 bases in the middle. This CDR3 region has 15 residues. In this sample, this clonotype turned up many times. The antigen is unknown. Amplified TCR beta CDR3 regions came from RNA transcripts. The TCR CDR3 first-round RT-PCR relied on the HTBI primer set. MiXCR, run by TCRdb on the multiplex PCR reads, gives a single entry per CDR3 protein. The sample records approximately 620,000 distinct CDR3 sequences, around 16% being singletons. Notes on the study in general: Within blood appeared most thyroid clonotypes that had expanded above 0.001.

This sequence was found in a woman aged 40 to 50 with Graves' ophthalmopathy. V and J are TRBV11-2 and TRBJ2-7; D may match TRBD1 or TRBD2 (6 bases each). Sequenced input: blood. The DNA of the CDR3 is TGTGCCAGCAGCTTAGCGGGGGCCTCTGGGTACGAGCAGTACTTC. Translating it yields CASSLAGASGYEQYF.